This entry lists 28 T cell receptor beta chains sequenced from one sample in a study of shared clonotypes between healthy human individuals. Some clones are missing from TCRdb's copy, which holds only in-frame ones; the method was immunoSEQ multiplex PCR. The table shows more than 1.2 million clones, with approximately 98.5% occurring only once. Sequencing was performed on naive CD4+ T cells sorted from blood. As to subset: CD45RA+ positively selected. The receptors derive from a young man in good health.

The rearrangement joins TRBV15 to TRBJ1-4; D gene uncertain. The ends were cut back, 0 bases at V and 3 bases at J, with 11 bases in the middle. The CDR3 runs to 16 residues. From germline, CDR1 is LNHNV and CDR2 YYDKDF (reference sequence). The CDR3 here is CATSRDPRVANEKLFF. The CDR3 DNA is TGTGCCACCAGCAGAGATCCTAGGGTAGCTAATGAAAAACTGTTTTTT.

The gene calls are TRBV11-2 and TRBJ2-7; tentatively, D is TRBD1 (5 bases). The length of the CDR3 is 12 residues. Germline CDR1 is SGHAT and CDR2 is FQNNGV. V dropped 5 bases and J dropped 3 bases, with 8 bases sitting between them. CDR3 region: CASSPDSYEQYF. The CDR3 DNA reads TGTGCCAGCAGCCCTGACAGCTACGAGCAGTACTTC.

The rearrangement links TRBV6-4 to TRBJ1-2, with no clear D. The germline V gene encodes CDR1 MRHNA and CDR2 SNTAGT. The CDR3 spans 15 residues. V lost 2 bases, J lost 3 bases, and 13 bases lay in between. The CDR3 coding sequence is TGTGCCAGCAGTGACGTTTGGGGTTCGGACTATGGCTACACCTTC. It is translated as CASSDVWGSDYGYTF.

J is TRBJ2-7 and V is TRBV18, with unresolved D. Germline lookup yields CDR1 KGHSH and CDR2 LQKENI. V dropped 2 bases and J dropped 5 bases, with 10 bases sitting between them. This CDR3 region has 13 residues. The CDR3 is CASSPASLNEQYF. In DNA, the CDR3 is TGTGCCAGCTCACCAGCGAGTCTAAACGAGCAGTACTTC.

In DNA, the CDR3 is TGTGCCTGGAGGACTGGCACCTACGAGCAGTACTTC. It yields the protein CAWRTGTYEQYF. The gene calls are TRBV30 and TRBJ2-7; D gene ambiguous. Trimming took off 3 bases at V and 2 bases at J, with 8 bases between the two ends. Germline V gives CDR1 GTSNPN, CDR2 SVGIG (reference sequence). The CDR3 is made up of 12 amino acids.

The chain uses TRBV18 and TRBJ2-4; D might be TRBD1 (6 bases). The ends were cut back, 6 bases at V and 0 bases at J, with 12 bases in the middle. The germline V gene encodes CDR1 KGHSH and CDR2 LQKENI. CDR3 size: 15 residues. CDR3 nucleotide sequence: TGTGCCAGCTCTCCGGACAGTCAAGCCAAAAACATTCAGTACTTC. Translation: CASSPDSQAKNIQYF.

CDR3 amino acids: CASSLEGEPYNEQFF. DNA for the CDR3: TGTGCCAGCAGCTTAGAAGGAGAACCCTACAATGAGCAGTTCTTC. The rearrangement joins TRBV7-9 to TRBJ2-1, with no clear D. V was shortened by 1 base and J by 2 bases, with 9 bases between the two germline ends. From germline, CDR1 is SEHNR and CDR2 FQNEAQ (reference sequence). The CDR3 totals 15 residues.

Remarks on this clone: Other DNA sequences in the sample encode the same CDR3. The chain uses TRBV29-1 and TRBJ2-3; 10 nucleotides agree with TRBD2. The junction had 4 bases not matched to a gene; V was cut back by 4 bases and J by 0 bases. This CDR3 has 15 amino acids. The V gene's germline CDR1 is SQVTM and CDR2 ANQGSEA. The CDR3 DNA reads TGCAGCGTTGGGCTAGCGGGGGCTAGCACAGATACGCAGTATTTT. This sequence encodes CSVGLAGASTDTQYF.

CDR3 region: CASSHRHTDPSYEQYF. CDR3 DNA: TGTGCCAGCAGCCACCGGCACACGGACCCTTCCTACGAGCAGTACTTC. J is TRBJ2-7 and V is TRBV7-2; D remains ambiguous. The ends were cut back, 5 bases at V and 1 base at J, with 18 bases in the middle. The CDR3 totals 16 residues. Germline V gene lookup returns CDR1 SGHTA and CDR2 FQGNSA. The full variable domain, with the rest looked up from reference TRBV7-2 and TRBJ2-7, is GAGVSQSPSNKVTEKGKDVELRCDPISGHTALYWYRQSLGQGLEFLIYFQGNSAPDKSGLPSDRFSAERTGGSVSTLTIQRTQQEDSAVYLCASSHRHTDPSYEQYFGPGTRLTVT.

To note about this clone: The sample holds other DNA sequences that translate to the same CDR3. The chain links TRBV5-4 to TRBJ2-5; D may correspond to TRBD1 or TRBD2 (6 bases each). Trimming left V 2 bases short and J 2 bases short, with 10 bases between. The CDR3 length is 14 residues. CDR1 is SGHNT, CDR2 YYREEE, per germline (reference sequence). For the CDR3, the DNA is TGTGCCAGCAGCTTCCGGGGGCGTCAAGAGACCCAGTACTTC. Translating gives CASSFRGRQETQYF.

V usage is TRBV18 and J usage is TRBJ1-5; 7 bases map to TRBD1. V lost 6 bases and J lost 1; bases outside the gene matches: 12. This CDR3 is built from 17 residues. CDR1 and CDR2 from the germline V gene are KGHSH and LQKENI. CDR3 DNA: TGTGCCAGCTCCCCGACCCAGGGGGTTTTGAGCAATCAGCCCCAGCATTTT. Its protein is CASSPTQGVLSNQPQHF.

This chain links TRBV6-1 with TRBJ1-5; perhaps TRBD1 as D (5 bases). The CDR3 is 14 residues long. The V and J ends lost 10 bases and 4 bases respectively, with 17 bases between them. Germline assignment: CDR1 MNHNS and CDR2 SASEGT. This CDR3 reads CATLDNMWNQPQHF. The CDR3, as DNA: TGTGCCACCCTGGACAACATGTGGAATCAGCCCCAGCATTTT.

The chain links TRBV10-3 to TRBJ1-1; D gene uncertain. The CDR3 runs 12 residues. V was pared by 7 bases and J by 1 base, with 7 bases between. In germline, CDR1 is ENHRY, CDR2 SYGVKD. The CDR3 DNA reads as TGTGCCATCAACCAAGAGAACACTGAAGCTTTCTTT. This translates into CAINQENTEAFF.

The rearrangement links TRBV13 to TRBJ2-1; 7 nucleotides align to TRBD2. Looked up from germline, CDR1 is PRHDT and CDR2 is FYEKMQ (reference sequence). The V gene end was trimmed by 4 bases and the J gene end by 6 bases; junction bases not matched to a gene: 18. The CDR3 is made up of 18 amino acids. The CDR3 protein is CASSSTGLGGRGRNEQFF. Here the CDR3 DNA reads TGTGCCAGCAGCTCTACTGGACTGGGCGGGAGAGGTCGCAATGAGCAGTTCTTC.

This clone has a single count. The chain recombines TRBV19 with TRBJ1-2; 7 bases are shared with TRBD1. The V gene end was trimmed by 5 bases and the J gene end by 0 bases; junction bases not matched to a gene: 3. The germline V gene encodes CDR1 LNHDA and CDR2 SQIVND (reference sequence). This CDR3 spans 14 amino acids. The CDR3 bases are TGTGCCAGTAGTGAAGGACAGGCTAACTATGGCTACACCTTC. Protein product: CASSEGQANYGYTF.

CDR3 bases: TGCAGCGTTCTAGCGTATCCCTACGAGCAGTACTTC. Its protein is CSVLAYPYEQYF. This chain connects TRBV29-1 to TRBJ2-7; D may be TRBD2 (6 bases). Germline V gene lookup returns CDR1 SQVTM and CDR2 ANQGSEA. The V and J ends lost 5 bases and 2 bases respectively, with 10 bases between them. CDR3 size: 12 residues.

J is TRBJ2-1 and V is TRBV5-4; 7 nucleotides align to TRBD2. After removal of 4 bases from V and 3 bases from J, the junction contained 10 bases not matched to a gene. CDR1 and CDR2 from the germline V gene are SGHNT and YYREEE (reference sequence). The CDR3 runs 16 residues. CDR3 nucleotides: TGTGCCAGCAGCAACCACGGACTAGGGTTCTACAATGAGCAGTTCTTC. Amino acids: CASSNHGLGFYNEQFF.

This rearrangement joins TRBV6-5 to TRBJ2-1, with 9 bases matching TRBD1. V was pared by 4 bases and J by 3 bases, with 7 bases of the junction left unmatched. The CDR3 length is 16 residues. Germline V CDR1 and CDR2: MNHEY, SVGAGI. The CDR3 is CASSFLTGGFYNEQFF. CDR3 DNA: TGTGCCAGCAGTTTTCTGACAGGGGGATTCTACAATGAGCAGTTCTTC.

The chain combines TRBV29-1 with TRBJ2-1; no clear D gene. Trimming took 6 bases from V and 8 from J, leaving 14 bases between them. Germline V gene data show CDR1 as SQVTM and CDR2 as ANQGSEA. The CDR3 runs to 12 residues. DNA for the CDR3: TGCAGCGTAGTTAGGCCCTCTGATGAGCAGTTCTTC. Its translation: CSVVRPSDEQFF.

CDR3 amino acids: CASSWTVSVNTGELFF. CDR3 in DNA: TGTGCCAGCAGCTGGACAGTGTCGGTGAACACCGGGGAGCTGTTTTTT. The genes are TRBV11-2 and TRBJ2-2; D might be TRBD1 (6 bases). The CDR3 extends over 16 amino acids. Trimming stripped 4 bases from V and 1 base from J, with 13 bases between. Germline values: CDR1 SGHAT, CDR2 FQNNGV.

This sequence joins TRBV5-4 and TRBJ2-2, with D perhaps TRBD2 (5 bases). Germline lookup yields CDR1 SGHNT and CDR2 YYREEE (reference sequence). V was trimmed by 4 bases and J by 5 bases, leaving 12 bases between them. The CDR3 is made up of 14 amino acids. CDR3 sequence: CASSPRAVTGELFF. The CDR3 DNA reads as TGTGCCAGCAGCCCGAGGGCCGTAACCGGGGAGCTGTTTTTT.

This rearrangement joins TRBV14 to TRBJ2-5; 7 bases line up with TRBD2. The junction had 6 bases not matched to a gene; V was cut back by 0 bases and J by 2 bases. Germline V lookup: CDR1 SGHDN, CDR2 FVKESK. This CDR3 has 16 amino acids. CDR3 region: CASSQDRGEKQETQYF. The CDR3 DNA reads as TGTGCCAGCAGCCAAGATCGGGGGGAGAAACAAGAGACCCAGTACTTC.

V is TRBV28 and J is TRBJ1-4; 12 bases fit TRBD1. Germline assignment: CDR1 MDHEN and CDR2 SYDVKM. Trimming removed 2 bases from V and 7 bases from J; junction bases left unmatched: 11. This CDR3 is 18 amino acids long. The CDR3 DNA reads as TGTGCCAGCAGTTTACTCTCCGGGACAGGGGGCGCAGGTGAAAAACTGTTTTTT. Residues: CASSLLSGTGGAGEKLFF.

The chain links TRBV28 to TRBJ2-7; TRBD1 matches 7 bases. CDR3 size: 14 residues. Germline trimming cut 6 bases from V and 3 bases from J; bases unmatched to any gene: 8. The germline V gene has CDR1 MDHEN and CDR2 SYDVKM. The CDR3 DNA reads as TGTGCCAGCAGCATCGGGACAGTTCTCTACGAGCAGTACTTC. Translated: CASSIGTVLYEQYF.

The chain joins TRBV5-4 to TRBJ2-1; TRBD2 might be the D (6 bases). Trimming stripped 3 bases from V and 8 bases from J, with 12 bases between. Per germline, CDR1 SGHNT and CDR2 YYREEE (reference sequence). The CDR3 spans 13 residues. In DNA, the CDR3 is TGTGCCAGCAGCTCCACTAGCAACCATGAGCAGTTCTTC. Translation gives CASSSTSNHEQFF. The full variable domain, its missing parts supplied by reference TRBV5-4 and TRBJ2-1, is ETGVTQSPTHLIKTRGQQVTLRCSSQSGHNTVSWYQQALGQGPQFIFQYYREEENGRGNFPPRFSGLQFPNYSSELNVNALELDDSALYLCASSSTSNHEQFFGPGTRLTVL.

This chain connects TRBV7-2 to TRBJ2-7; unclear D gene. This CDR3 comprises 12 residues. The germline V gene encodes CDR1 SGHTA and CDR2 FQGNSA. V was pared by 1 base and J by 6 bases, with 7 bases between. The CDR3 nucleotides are TGTGCCAGCAGCTTAGAATTTCGCGAGCAGTACTTC. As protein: CASSLEFREQYF.

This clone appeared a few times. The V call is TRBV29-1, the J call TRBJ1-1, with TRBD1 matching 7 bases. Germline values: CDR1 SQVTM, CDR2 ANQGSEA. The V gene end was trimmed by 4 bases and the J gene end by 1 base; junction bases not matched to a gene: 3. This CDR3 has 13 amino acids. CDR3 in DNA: TGCAGCGTTGTCGGACAGGCGAACACTGAAGCTTTCTTT. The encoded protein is CSVVGQANTEAFF.

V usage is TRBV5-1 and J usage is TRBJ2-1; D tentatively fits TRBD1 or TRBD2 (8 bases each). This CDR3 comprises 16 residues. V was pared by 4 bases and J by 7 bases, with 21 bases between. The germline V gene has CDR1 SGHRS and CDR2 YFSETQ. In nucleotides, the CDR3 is TGCGCCAGCAGCCCCCAGGGGGCTAGCGGGCAGAATGAGCAGTTCTTC. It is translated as CASSPQGASGQNEQFF.